Below, one TCR beta chain is given with its context. What it recognizes is unknown. Only healthy Caucasians were enrolled as donors. This sample was included in a study of identical twins. Study-level findings and limits: Memory repertoires showed no such pattern, whereas abundant cord blood beta clonotypes carried fewer insertions. Twin-shared out-of-frame alpha sequences showed excess low generation probability.

Template switching, a step in the protocol, added a universal primer site, and cDNA carried unique molecular identifiers. TCRdb used MiXCR to reprocess the 5' RACE reads, holding one entry per CDR3 protein. The data show hundreds of thousands of distinct CDR3 sequences, with over 5% seen just once and approximately 2% held by the top ten. This CDR3 region has 14 residues. Trimming stripped 4 bases from V and 4 bases from J, with 13 bases between. Germline CDR1 is SQVTM and CDR2 is ANQGSEA. Sequencing was done on a sample of naive T cells sorted from blood. The chain couples TRBV29-1 to TRBJ2-2; weak D call: TRBD1 (5 bases). The sequence was obtained from a man aged 18 to 29 in good health. The CDR3 here is CSVGNRIGTGELFF. In DNA, the CDR3 is TGCAGCGTTGGAAACAGGATCGGCACCGGGGAGCTGTTTTTT.